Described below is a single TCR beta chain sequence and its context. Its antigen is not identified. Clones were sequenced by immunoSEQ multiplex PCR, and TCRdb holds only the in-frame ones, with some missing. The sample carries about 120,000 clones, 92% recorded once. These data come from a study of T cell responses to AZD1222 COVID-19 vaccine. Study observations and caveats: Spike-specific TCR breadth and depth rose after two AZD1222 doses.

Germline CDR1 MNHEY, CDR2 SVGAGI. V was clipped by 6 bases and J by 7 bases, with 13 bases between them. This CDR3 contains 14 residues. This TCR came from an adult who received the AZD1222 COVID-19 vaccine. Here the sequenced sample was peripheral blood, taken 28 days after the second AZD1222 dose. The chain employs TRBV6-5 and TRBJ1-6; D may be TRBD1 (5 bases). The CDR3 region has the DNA TGTGCCAGCAGGAAGGACACTACGAATTCACCCCTCCACTTT. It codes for CASRKDTTNSPLHF.